The 32 T cell receptor beta chains listed next were all sequenced from one sample in a study of T cells in Graves' hyperthyroidism and ophthalmopathy. TCR beta CDR3 regions were amplified from RNA. During a first-round RT-PCR of the TCR CDR3, the HTBI primer set was used. TCRdb re-derived calls from the multiplex PCR reads in MiXCR, one entry per CDR3 protein. The repertoire holds almost 600,000 distinct CDR3 sequences, with about half as singletons. The sequencing sample was made of peripheral blood or thyroid tissue (not recorded which). The receptors stem from a woman aged 18 to 35 with Graves' hyperthyroidism.

The chain combines TRBV9 with TRBJ2-5; TRBD1 is a possible D gene (6 bases). The DNA end lines up better with TRBJ2-1; the J call may be wrong. CDR3 length: 16 residues. The germline V gene has CDR1 SGDLS and CDR2 YYNGEE. The CDR3 region has the DNA TGTGCCAGCAGCGTAGGAGGCGGCATGGACAGCAATGAGCAGTTCTTC. It codes for CASSVGGGMDSNEQFF.

The sample holds many counts of this clonotype. The rearrangement joins TRBV24-1 to TRBJ2-5, with D uncertain. Germline-derived CDR1 and CDR2 are KGHDR and SFDVKD. V lost 8 bases and J 4 bases, leaving 7 bases between the germline ends. CDR3 length equals 11 residues. CDR3 DNA sequence: TGTGCCACCAAGGTCGGAGAGACCCAGTACTTC. Residues: CATKVGETQYF.

This chain links TRBV13 with TRBJ1-5; 8 bases match TRBD1. With 6 bases clipped from V and 6 bases from J, the junction kept 22 bases outside the gene matches. CDR3 length: 19 amino acids. Germline assignment: CDR1 PRHDT and CDR2 FYEKMQ (reference sequence). CDR3: CASRKRGTGPPLQPQPQHF. The CDR3 nucleotides read TGTGCCAGCAGGAAAAGAGGGACAGGTCCTCCCCTCCAGCCTCAGCCCCAGCATTTT. Full variable domain (rest looked up from reference TRBV13 and TRBJ1-5): AAGVIQSPRHLIKEKRETATLKCYPIPRHDTVYWYQQGPGQDPQFLISFYEKMQSDKGSIPDRFSAQQFSDYHSELNMSSLELGDSALYFCASRKRGTGPPLQPQPQHFGDGTRLSIL.

The chain links TRBV4-1 to TRBJ2-7; D is tentatively TRBD1 or TRBD2 (5 bases each). Per germline, CDR1 MGHRA and CDR2 YSYEKL. The CDR3 runs to 15 residues. V lost 4 bases and J 0 bases, leaving 13 bases between the germline ends. This CDR3 reads CASSLRDPSSYEQYF. Written as DNA, the CDR3 is TGCGCCAGCAGCCTCCGGGACCCAAGCTCCTACGAGCAGTACTTC.

This chain uses TRBV20-1 with TRBJ2-3; D unresolved. V lost 3 bases and J 4 bases, leaving 8 bases between the germline ends. The CDR3 has 12 amino acids. The germline V gene has CDR1 DFQATT and CDR2 SNEGSKA (reference sequence). The CDR3 reads CSASGRPDTQYF. CDR3 in DNA: TGCAGTGCTAGTGGGCGCCCAGATACGCAGTATTTT.

This clonotype has at least ten counts. The chain has TRBV12-3 or TRBV12-4 and TRBJ1-5; a possible D gene is TRBD1 (5 bases). The CDR3 loop spans 15 amino acids. V lost 6 bases and J lost 0, with 12 bases in between. The CDR3 here is CASRARDGSNQPQHF. The CDR3 nucleotides are TGTGCCAGCAGGGCCCGGGACGGTAGCAATCAGCCCCAGCATTTT.

The J gene is TRBJ1-3, the V gene TRBV2; maybe TRBD1 (6 bases). The CDR3 has 15 amino acids. Trimming left V 4 bases short and J 2 bases short, with 12 bases between. Germline V gene data show CDR1 as SNHLY and CDR2 as FYNNEI. The CDR3 DNA sequence: TGTGCCAGCAGTGTTACAGGGTTTACTGGAAACACCATATATTTT. Its translation: CASSVTGFTGNTIYF.

About this clonotype itself: Sequence at one end of the junction differs from germline and may be a read error. This chain joins TRBV29-1 and TRBJ2-5; D possibly corresponds to TRBD2 (5 bases). Germline values: CDR1 SQVTM, CDR2 ANQGSEA. The CDR3 spans 14 residues. In nucleotides, the CDR3 is TGCAGCGTTGGGTTAGGGAGCCCTCAAGGGACCCAGTACTTC. Its translation: CSVGLGSPQGTQYF.

This clonotype was picked up many times. The gene calls are TRBV20-1 and TRBJ2-7, with D maybe TRBD2 (5 bases). V gave up 0 bases and J gave up 1 base, with 13 bases separating them. There are 15 residues in the CDR3. Germline CDR1 DFQATT, CDR2 SNEGSKA (reference sequence). Written as DNA, the CDR3 is TGCAGTGCTAGAGATTTAAGCGGTCCTTCCTACGAGCAGTACTTC. Its translation is CSARDLSGPSYEQYF.

This clonotype has ten or more counts. The V gene is TRBV12-3 or TRBV12-4, the J gene TRBJ2-7; D might be TRBD1 (5 bases). The CDR3 is 13 residues long. Between the trimmed V and J ends, which lost 6 bases and 6 bases, there was a span of 15 bases. The CDR3 DNA sequence: TGTGCCAGCAGCATCCAGGGTTCGGGCGAGCAGTACTTC. Its protein product is CASSIQGSGEQYF.

The J gene is TRBJ2-5, the V gene TRBV5-1; D is unclear. The CDR3 totals 14 residues. V dropped 4 bases and J dropped 5 bases, with 15 bases sitting between them. Looked up from germline, CDR1 is SGHRS and CDR2 is YFSETQ. In DNA form, the CDR3 reads TGCGCCAGCAGCCCGCAAGCAAGCAGGGAGACCCAGTACTTC. Translating it yields CASSPQASRETQYF.

This clonotype occurred once. One base away lies a much larger clone, so this may be a sequencing read error. This rearrangement joins TRBV7-9 to TRBJ2-7, with D possibly called TRBD1 or TRBD2 (5 bases each). The germline V gene encodes CDR1 SEHNR and CDR2 FQNEAQ (reference sequence). The CDR3 runs to 14 residues. The CDR3 sequence: CASSLMGTGTNLRF. The CDR3 DNA follows: TGTGCCAGCAGCTTGATGGGGACGGGTACGAACTTGAGGTTC.

The rearrangement links TRBV11-2 to TRBJ2-7; TRBD2 matches at 9 bases. The length of the CDR3 is 13 residues. CDR1 and CDR2 (germline): SGHAT, FQNNGV. The junction had 11 bases not matched to a gene; V was cut back by 5 bases and J by 12 bases. In DNA, the CDR3 is TGTGCCAGCAGCCCGATTAGCGGGAGTTTTCTGTACTTC. Protein: CASSPISGSFLYF. Variable domain in full (rest from reference TRBV11-2 and TRBJ2-7): EAGVAQSPRYKIIEKRQSVAFWCNPISGHATLYWYQQILGQGPKLLIQFQNNGVVDDSQLPKDRFSAERLKGVDSTLKIQPAKLEDSAVYLCASSPISGSFLYFGPGTRLTVT.

This clonotype was recorded many times. CDR3 protein: CSASGLAGGLIYEQYF. DNA for the CDR3: TGCAGTGCTAGTGGACTAGCGGGAGGCCTCATCTACGAGCAGTACTTC. The chain has TRBV20-1 and TRBJ2-7, with 14 bases that match TRBD2. CDR1 is DFQATT and CDR2 is SNEGSKA in the germline V gene (reference sequence). The CDR3 is 16 residues long. J was trimmed by 3 bases and V by 3 bases; bases with no gene match: 7.

This clonotype was recorded at least ten times. The gene calls are TRBV7-9 and TRBJ1-2; the D is unclear. Germline loops: CDR1 SEHNR, CDR2 FQNEAQ (reference sequence). V lost 3 bases, J lost 4 bases, and 12 bases lay in between. The CDR3 is made up of 14 amino acids. This CDR3 reads CASSFAEMGYGYTF. The CDR3 region has the DNA TGTGCCAGCAGCTTCGCGGAGATGGGCTATGGCTACACCTTC. Complete variable domain (other parts from reference TRBV7-9 and TRBJ1-2): DTGVSQNPRHKITKRGQNVTFRCDPISEHNRLYWYRQTLGQGPEFLTYFQNEAQLEKSRLLSDRFSAERPKGSFSTLEIQRTEQGDSAMYLCASSFAEMGYGYTFGSGTRLTVV.

This clonotype was recorded at least ten times. The chain employs TRBV7-9 and TRBJ1-1, with 8 positions matching TRBD1. The CDR3 sequence is 15 residues long. Germline V gene sequence: CDR1 SEHNR, CDR2 FQNEAQ (reference sequence). V lost 4 bases to trimming and J lost 3 bases; unmatched junction nucleotides: 7. CDR3 coding DNA: TGTGCCAGCAGCTGGACAGGGTGGGGGGACACTGAAGCTTTCTTT. It translates to CASSWTGWGDTEAFF.

This sequence joins TRBV29-1 and TRBJ2-7, with D tentatively TRBD1 (5 bases). The CDR3 loop spans 10 amino acids. The V and J ends lost 7 bases and 5 bases respectively, with 9 bases between them. CDR1 is SQVTM and CDR2 is ANQGSEA in the germline V gene. For the CDR3, the DNA is TGCAGCGACAGGTGGGACGAGCAGTACTTC. Translated: CSDRWDEQYF.

The chain is built from TRBV6-1 and TRBJ2-7; 14 bases are a match to TRBD2. Germline assignment: CDR1 MNHNS and CDR2 SASEGT. The V segment lost 5 bases and the J segment 5 bases; nucleotides outside the gene matches: 11. CDR3 length: 17 amino acids. Written as DNA, the CDR3 is TGTGCCAGCAGTTACTTGATCCGGACTAGCGGGAGGCACGAGCAGTACTTC. Residues: CASSYLIRTSGRHEQYF.

J is TRBJ1-5 and V is TRBV2; the D is unclear. Trimming took off 6 bases at V and 0 bases at J, with 15 bases between the two ends. Germline V lookup: CDR1 SNHLY, CDR2 FYNNEI. The CDR3 sequence is 16 residues long. The CDR3: CASRAGSPYSNQPQHF. The CDR3 bases are TGTGCCAGCAGGGCAGGCTCGCCTTATAGCAATCAGCCCCAGCATTTT.

V and J are TRBV7-2 and TRBJ2-3, with a tentative D call TRBD2 (5 bases). The CDR3 is 16 amino acids. The germline V gene encodes CDR1 SGHTA and CDR2 FQGNSA. Between the trimmed V and J ends, which lost 6 bases and 2 bases, there was a span of 18 bases. The CDR3 DNA reads TGTGCCAGCAGACGGACCTGGGCGGAGGTCACAGATACGCAGTATTTT. Translated: CASRRTWAEVTDTQYF.

This chain uses TRBV29-1 with TRBJ2-5; D remains ambiguous. This CDR3 contains 10 residues. V lost 7 bases and J 4 bases, leaving 7 bases between the germline ends. In germline, CDR1 is SQVTM, CDR2 ANQGSEA. CDR3 sequence reads: CSGVGETQYF. The CDR3 coding sequence is TGCAGCGGGGTTGGAGAGACCCAGTACTTC.

This clonotype came up a few times. V gene TRBV2 combines with J gene TRBJ1-4; 9 nucleotides align to TRBD1. Trimming took 6 bases from V and 7 from J; bases not matched to a gene: 6. Germline V gives CDR1 SNHLY, CDR2 FYNNEI. The CDR3 covers 14 residues. The CDR3 region is CASRKTGGGEKLFF. The CDR3 DNA is TGTGCCAGCAGGAAAACAGGGGGCGGTGAAAAACTGTTTTTT. The complete variable domain, with remaining parts taken from reference TRBV2 and TRBJ1-4, reads EPEVTQTPSHQVTQMGQEVILRCVPISNHLYFYWYRQILGQKVEFLVSFYNNEISEKSEIFDDQFSVERPDGSNFTLKIRSTKLEDSAMYFCASRKTGGGEKLFFGSGTQLSVL.

This clonotype was recorded at least ten times. The chain links TRBV5-6 to TRBJ1-5; tentative D call: TRBD1 (6 bases). CDR3 length equals 15 residues. V gave up 0 bases and J gave up 6 bases, with 13 bases separating them. Germline-derived CDR1 and CDR2 are SGHDT and YYEEEE. The CDR3: CASSLDRVGGQPQHF. The CDR3 DNA reads as TGTGCCAGCAGCTTGGACAGGGTCGGGGGTCAGCCCCAGCATTTT.

The table lists this clonotype with many counts. This sequence joins TRBV12-3 or TRBV12-4 and TRBJ2-2; perhaps TRBD2 as D (10 bases). V was shortened by 6 bases and J by 7 bases, with 21 bases between the two germline ends. The CDR3 has 16 residues. The CDR3 DNA follows: TGTGCCAGCAGCGGCCCACTAGCGGGACAGGGCGGGGAGCTGTTTTTT. Protein product: CASSGPLAGQGGELFF.

This clonotype was recorded many times. One end of the junction is discordant with germline, which a read error may explain. The gene calls are TRBV7-2 and TRBJ1-4, with 7 nucleotides matching TRBD1. This CDR3 has 13 amino acids. Germline V CDR1 and CDR2: SGHTA, FQGNSA. The CDR3 loop is CASSLALGSGQSF. In DNA, the CDR3 is TGTGCCAGCAGCTTAGCGCTCGGTTCGGGACAGTCTTTT.

Only a few counts were recorded for this clonotype. The chain recombines TRBV10-3 with TRBJ2-4; 7 nucleotides agree with TRBD1. Trimming removed 2 bases from V and 2 bases from J; junction bases left unmatched: 6. Looked up from germline, CDR1 is ENHRY and CDR2 is SYGVKD. There are 16 residues in the CDR3. The CDR3 DNA follows: TGTGCCATCAGTGAGGACAGGGTGGGGACCAAAAACATTCAGTACTTC. Its translation: CAISEDRVGTKNIQYF.

In this sample, this clonotype turned up many times. The rearrangement links TRBV9 to TRBJ2-7; 9 bases line up with TRBD2. CDR3 length equals 15 residues. V lost 4 bases to trimming and J lost 2 bases; unmatched junction nucleotides: 7. Germline CDR1 and CDR2: SGDLS and YYNGEE. CDR3 coding DNA: TGTGCCAGCAGCTTGACTAGCGGTAAAACCTACGAGCAGTACTTC. This encodes CASSLTSGKTYEQYF.

In regard to this clonotype: Compared with germline, one end of the junction differs, possibly owing to a read error. V usage is TRBV29-1 and J usage is TRBJ1-1; D unresolved. This CDR3 has 13 amino acids. Germline-derived CDR1 and CDR2 are SQVTM and ANQGSEA. CDR3 sequence: CGVDPGVSTGAFF. The CDR3 nucleotides read TGCGGCGTTGACCCCGGGGTTTCCACTGGAGCTTTCTTT.

The genes are TRBV20-1 and TRBJ2-7; either TRBD1 or TRBD2 may fit D (5 bases each). The CDR3 is 13 residues long. The germline gives CDR1 DFQATT, CDR2 SNEGSKA (reference sequence). Between the trimmed V and J ends, which lost 5 bases and 7 bases, there was a span of 18 bases. The CDR3 DNA reads TGCAGTGCTCAAGGGGAGATCCGGCATGAGCAGTACTTC. It encodes CSAQGEIRHEQYF.

This clonotype appeared many times. At one end the junction does not follow the germline gene, possibly because of a read error. The rearrangement links TRBV7-9 to TRBJ1-2; perhaps TRBD1 as D (6 bases). This CDR3 region has 15 residues. CDR1 and CDR2 from the germline V gene are SEHNR and FQNEAQ (reference sequence). The CDR3, as DNA: TGTGCCAGCAGTTTAGGAGGGACACCGAACTATGGCTACACCTTC. It translates to CASSLGGTPNYGYTF.

The sample holds many counts of this clonotype. This rearrangement joins TRBV19 to TRBJ1-1; 11 nucleotides align to TRBD1. The junction had 18 bases not matched to a gene; V was cut back by 11 bases and J by 4 bases. The CDR3 runs 17 residues. Per the germline V gene, CDR1 is LNHDA and CDR2 is SQIVND (reference sequence). CDR3 DNA: TGTGCCCCCGAGCTTTCACCGGGACAGGGGGACGCCACTGAAGCTTTCTTT. It codes for CAPELSPGQGDATEAFF.

This rearrangement joins TRBV10-3 to TRBJ2-7; 13 nucleotides line up with TRBD2. The CDR3 is 16 residues long. The germline V gene has CDR1 ENHRY and CDR2 SYGVKD. Trimming removed 5 bases from V and 4 bases from J; junction bases left unmatched: 8. Here the CDR3 reads CAISYRTSGSWYEQYF. Written as DNA, the CDR3 is TGTGCCATCAGTTATAGGACTAGCGGGAGTTGGTACGAGCAGTACTTC.